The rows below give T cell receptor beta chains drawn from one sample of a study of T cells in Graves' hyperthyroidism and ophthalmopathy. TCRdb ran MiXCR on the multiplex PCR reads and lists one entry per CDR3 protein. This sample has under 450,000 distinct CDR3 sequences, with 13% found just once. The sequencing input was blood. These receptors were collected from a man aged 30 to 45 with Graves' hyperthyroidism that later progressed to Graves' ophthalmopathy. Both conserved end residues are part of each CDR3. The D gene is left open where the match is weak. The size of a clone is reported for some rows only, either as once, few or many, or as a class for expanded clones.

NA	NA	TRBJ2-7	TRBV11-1	TGTGCCAGCAGCTTGGGGGGCTCCCACGAGCAGTACTTC	CASSLGGSHEQYF
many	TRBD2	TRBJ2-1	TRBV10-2	TGCGCCACCCACCCCACTAGCGGGGGGGCCAATGAGCAGTTCTTC	CATHPTSGGANEQFF
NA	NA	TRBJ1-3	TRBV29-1	TGCAGCGTTGAAGGGGTGGGGGGAACCTCTGGAAACACCATATATTTT	CSVEGVGGTSGNTIYF
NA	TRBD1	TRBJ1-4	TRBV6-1	TGTGCCAGCAGGAGGGACAGGGGGCTCACTAATGAAAAACTGTTTTTT	CASRRDRGLTNEKLFF
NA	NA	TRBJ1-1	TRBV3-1	TGTGCCAGCAGCCATTCAGGATTTGAAGCTTTCTTT	CASSHSGFEAFF
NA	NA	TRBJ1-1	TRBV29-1	TGCAGCGTTGTTGTAACTGAAGCTTTCTTT	CSVVVTEAFF
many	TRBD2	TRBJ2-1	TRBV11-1	TGTGCCAGCAGCTTTCGGGCTAGCGGGGGGGCCGCTGAGCAGTTCTTC	CASSFRASGGAAEQFF
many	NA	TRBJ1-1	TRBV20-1	TGCAGTGCTAGTCGTGGGCAAGGCACTGAAGCTTTCTTT	CSASRGQGTEAFF
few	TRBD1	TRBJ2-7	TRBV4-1	TGCGCCAGCAGCCAAGAGACAGGGATGACGCCCTACGAGCAGTACTTC	CASSQETGMTPYEQYF
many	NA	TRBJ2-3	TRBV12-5	TGTGCTAGTGGTCCCTCAACAGGGTTGCGCACAGATACGCAGTATTTT	CASGPSTGLRTDTQYF
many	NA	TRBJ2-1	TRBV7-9	TGTGCCAGCAGCTACGCGGGGGCGGGGCGCAATGAGCAGTTCTTC	CASSYAGAGRNEQFF
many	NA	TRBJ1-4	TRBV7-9	TGTGCCAGCAGCATTTCTGATTGGTCTATTAATGAAAAACTGTTTTTT	CASSISDWSINEKLFF
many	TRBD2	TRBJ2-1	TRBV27	TGTGCCAGCAGTTCACTAGCGGGGGGGTTGGGATTTGAGCAGTTCTTC	CASSSLAGGLGFEQFF
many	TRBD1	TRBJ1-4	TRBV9	TGTGCCAGCAGCTCGGGACAGGGGTTTGAAAAACTGTTTTTT	CASSSGQGFEKLFF
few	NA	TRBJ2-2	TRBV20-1	TGCAGTGCTCCAAACCATGGGAGAGGCCCCGGGGAGCTGTTTTTT	CSAPNHGRGPGELFF
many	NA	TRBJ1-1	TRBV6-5	TGTGCCAGCAGTTACGGGTTGTACACTGAAGCTTTCTTT	CASSYGLYTEAFF
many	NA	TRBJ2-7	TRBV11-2	TGTGCCAGCAGCTTAGCTTCACTAGCTTACGAGCAGTACTTC	CASSLASLAYEQYF
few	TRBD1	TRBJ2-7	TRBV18	TGTGCCAGCTCACCCCCAAACCGGGACAGGGGGCTCGAGCAGTACTTC	CASSPPNRDRGLEQYF
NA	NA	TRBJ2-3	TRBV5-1	TGCGCCAGCAGCTTGGTGGGAGGACGCCGCACAGATACGCAGTATTTT	CASSLVGGRRTDTQYF
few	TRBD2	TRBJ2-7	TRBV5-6	TGTGCCAGCAGCCAGACTAGCGCCTACTCCTACGAGCAGTACTTC	CASSQTSAYSYEQYF
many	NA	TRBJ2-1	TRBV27	TGTGCCAGCAGTCGGAAGGGGCGCAAGTACAATGAGCAGTTCTTC	CASSRKGRKYNEQFF
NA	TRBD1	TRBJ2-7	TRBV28	TGTGCCAGCAGGGGGACAGGCTCCGGTGAGCAGTACTTC	CASRGTGSGEQYF
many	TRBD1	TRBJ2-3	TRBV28	TGTGCCAGCAGTTTATGGGGGACAGGGGTTCATACGCAGTATTTT	CASSLWGTGVHTQYF
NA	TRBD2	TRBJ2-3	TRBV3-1	TGTGCCAGCAGCGAAGGGACTAGCGAGGCAGATACGCAGTATTTT	CASSEGTSEADTQYF
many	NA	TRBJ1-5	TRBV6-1	TGTGCCAGCAGTGTACCGGAAGGGATGCGCAATCAGCCCCAGCATTTT	CASSVPEGMRNQPQHF
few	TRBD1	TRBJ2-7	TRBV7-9	TGTGCCAGCAGTTACCCGCGGACAGGTGGCGACGAGCAGTACTTC	CASSYPRTGGDEQYF
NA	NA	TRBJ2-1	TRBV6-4	TGTGCCAGCAGTGACTCATTCCGTTCCTCCTACAATGAGCAGTTCTTC	CASSDSFRSSYNEQFF
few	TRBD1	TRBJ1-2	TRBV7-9	TGTGCCAGCAGCTTAGGCGGGACAGGGGGCGCTAACTATGGCTACACCTTC	CASSLGGTGGANYGYTF
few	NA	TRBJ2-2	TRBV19	TGTGCCAGTAGTATAGGAGGGGGGACCGGGGAGCTGTTTTTT	CASSIGGGTGELFF
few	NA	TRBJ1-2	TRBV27	TGTGCCAGCAGTTTCAACACGGGACGTGGCTACACCTTC	CASSFNTGRGYTF
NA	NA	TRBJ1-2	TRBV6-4	TGTGCCAGCAGCCCCTCGGGCTTCTATGGCTACACCTTC	CASSPSGFYGYTF
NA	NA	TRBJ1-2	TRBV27	TGTGCCAGCAGTCCCCAGGGGCGAGGGTCCCTCTATGGCTACACCTTC	CASSPQGRGSLYGYTF
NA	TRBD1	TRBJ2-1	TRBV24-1	TGTGCCACCAGTGATTGGGGGACAGGGGGTGATGAGCAGTTCTTC	CATSDWGTGGDEQFF
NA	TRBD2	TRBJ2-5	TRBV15	TGTGCCACCAGCAGGAGGTGGGACTACCAGTACCAAGAGACCCAGTACTTC	CATSRRWDYQYQETQYF
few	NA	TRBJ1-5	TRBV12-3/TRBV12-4	TGTGCCAGCAGTTTAAACAGGGCAAAGCCCCAGCATTTT	CASSLNRAKPQHF
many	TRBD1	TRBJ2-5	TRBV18	TGTGCCAGCTCAGATGGGACAGGGCGGCGAGAGACCCAGTACTTC	CASSDGTGRRETQYF
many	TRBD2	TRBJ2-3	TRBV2	TGTGCCAGCATTGCGGGGGGGCCTTCAGATACGCAGTATTTT	CASIAGGPSDTQYF
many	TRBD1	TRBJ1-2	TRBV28	TGTGCCAGCAGTTGGGAAAACAGGGGGCTGGGTGATGGCTACACCTTC	CASSWENRGLGDGYTF
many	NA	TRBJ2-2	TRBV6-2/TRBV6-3	TGTGCCAGCAGTTTAGGCACCTTCACCGGGGAGCTGTTTTTT	CASSLGTFTGELFF
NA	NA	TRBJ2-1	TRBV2	TGTGCCAGCAGTGAACTGGAAGTCGGGCAGTTCTTC	CASSELEVGQFF
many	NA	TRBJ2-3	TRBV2	TGTGCCAGCAGTGAAGTGGACTTCACAGATACGCAGTATTTT	CASSEVDFTDTQYF
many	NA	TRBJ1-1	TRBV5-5	TGTGCCAGCACTCGGCGGAGGGGGGAGGATACTTTCTTT	CASTRRRGEDTFF
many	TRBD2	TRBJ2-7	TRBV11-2	TGTGCCAGCAGCTTAGTCGGGACTAGCCCCTACGAGCAGTACTTC	CASSLVGTSPYEQYF
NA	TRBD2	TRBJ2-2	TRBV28	TGTGCCAGCAGCTTAGCGGGGGGTGACACCGGGGAGCTGCTTTTT	CASSLAGGDTGELLF
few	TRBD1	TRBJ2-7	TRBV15	TGTGCCACCAGCCCGGACAGGGGGTCTTACGAGCAGTACTTC	CATSPDRGSYEQYF
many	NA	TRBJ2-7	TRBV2	TGTGCCAGCAGTGAAGTAGTAGAGGGCTCCTACGAGCAGTACTTC	CASSEVVEGSYEQYF
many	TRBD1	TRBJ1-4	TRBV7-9	TGTGCCAGCAGCAAGGACAGGGGGCGTGAAAAACTGTTTTTT	CASSKDRGREKLFF
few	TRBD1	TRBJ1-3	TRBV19	TGTGCCAGTAGCCCACAGGGGAAGTCTGGAAACACCATATATTTT	CASSPQGKSGNTIYF
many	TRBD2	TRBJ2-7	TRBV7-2	TGTGCCAGCAGCTTAGTTCCTAGCGGGGGCTACGAGCAGTACTTC	CASSLVPSGGYEQYF
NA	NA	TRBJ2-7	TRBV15	TGTGCCACCAGCAGAGATCTCGGCAGGGCCCACGAGCAGTACTTC	CATSRDLGRAHEQYF
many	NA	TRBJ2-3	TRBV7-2	TGTGCCAGCAGCTTAGAGGCTAGCGCCGGCACAGATACGCAGTATTTT	CASSLEASAGTDTQYF
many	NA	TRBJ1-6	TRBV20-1	TGCAGTGCTAAAGCGGGGGGGAATTCACCCCTCCACTTT	CSAKAGGNSPLHF
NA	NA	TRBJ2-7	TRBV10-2	TGCGCCAGCAGTGAGCGAAGGACGGTGGGAAACGAGCAGTACTTC	CASSERRTVGNEQYF
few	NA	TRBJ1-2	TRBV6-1	TGTGCCTCAACGCCCAGCGGGGAACGAAACTATGGCTACACCTTC	CASTPSGERNYGYTF
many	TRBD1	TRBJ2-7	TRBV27	TGTGCCAGCAGTCGAGACAGGGGAAAAGTCTACGAGCAGTACTTC	CASSRDRGKVYEQYF
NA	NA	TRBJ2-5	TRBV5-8	TGTGCCAGCAGCTCCGGGGTTAAAGAGACCCAGTACTTC	CASSSGVKETQYF
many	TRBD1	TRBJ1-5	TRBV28	TGTGCCAGCAGACTAGGGGGCTACAATCAGCCCCAGCATTTT	CASRLGGYNQPQHF
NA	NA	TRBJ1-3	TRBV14	TGTGCCAGCAGCCAGTCTGGTGGAAACACCATATATTTT	CASSQSGGNTIYF
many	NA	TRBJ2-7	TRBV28	TGTGCCAGCAGTTTAGGGGGCCTCTCCTACGAGCAGTACTTC	CASSLGGLSYEQYF